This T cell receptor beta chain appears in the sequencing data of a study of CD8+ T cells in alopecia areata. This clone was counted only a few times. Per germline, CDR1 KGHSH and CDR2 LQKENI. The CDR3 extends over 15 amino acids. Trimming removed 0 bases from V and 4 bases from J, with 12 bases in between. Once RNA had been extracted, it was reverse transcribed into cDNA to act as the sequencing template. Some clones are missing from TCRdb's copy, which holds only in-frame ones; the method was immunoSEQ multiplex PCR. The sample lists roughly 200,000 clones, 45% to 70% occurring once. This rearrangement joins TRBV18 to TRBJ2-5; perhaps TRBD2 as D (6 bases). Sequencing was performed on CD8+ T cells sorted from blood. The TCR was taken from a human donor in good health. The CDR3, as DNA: TGTGCCAGCTCACCACCGACCCGGGGGTTAGAGACCCAGTACTTC. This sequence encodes CASSPPTRGLETQYF. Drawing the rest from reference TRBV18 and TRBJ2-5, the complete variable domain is NAGVMQNPRHLVRRRGQEARLRCSPMKGHSHVYWYRQLPEEGLKFMVYLQKENIIDESGMPKERFSAEFPKEGPSILRIQQVVRGDSAAYFCASSPPTRGLETQYFGPGTRLLVL.